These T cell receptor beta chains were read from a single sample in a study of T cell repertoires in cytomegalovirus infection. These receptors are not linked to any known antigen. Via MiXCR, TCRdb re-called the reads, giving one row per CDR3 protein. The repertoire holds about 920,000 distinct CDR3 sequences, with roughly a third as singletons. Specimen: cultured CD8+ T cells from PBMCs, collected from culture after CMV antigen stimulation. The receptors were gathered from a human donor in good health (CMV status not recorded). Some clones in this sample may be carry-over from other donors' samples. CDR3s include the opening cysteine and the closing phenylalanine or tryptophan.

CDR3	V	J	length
CASSFRDRVQDEQFF	TRBV5-5	TRBJ2-1	15
CASSLRTYEQYF	TRBV7-9	TRBJ2-7	12
CASKGGGADEQFF	TRBV19	TRBJ2-1	13
CASSSRGGDQPQHF	TRBV7-9	TRBJ1-5	14
CSARDPSDSSKNNQPQHF	TRBV20-1	TRBJ1-5	18
CSVTGDYEQYF	TRBV29-1	TRBJ2-7	11
CASSYEGQRLNEQFF	TRBV7-6	TRBJ2-1	15
CASSLTSNSNQPQHF	TRBV7-2	TRBJ1-5	15
CASSRLSIREKLFF	TRBV7-9	TRBJ1-4	14
CASNEYDAYNEQFF	TRBV6-1	TRBJ2-1	14